The rows below give T cell receptor beta chains drawn from one sample of a study of vaccination and CD4 T cells after COVID-19. Antigens for these TCRs are unknown. TCRdb recomputed calls from the PCR reads with MiXCR, one row per CDR3 protein. The sample records some 11,000 distinct CDR3 sequences, about 44% being singletons. The sequencing sample was made of CD4+ T cells from blood, cultured in vitro. These receptors were collected from a human donor who had recovered from COVID-19. Each CDR3 is given with its conserved first and last residue. The D gene is left open where the match is weak. Clone size is shown for a subset of rows, as once, few, many or a class of expanded clone.

abundance,d_gene,v_gene,j_gene,CDR3aa,CDR3nt
NA,TRBD2,TRBV12-3/TRBV12-4,TRBJ2-3,CASSRTSGSTDTQYF,TGTGCCAGCAGCAGGACTAGCGGCAGCACAGATACGCAGTATTTT
NA,TRBD1,TRBV4-1,TRBJ2-3,CASSQVGQGRTDTQYF,TGCGCCAGCAGCCAAGTCGGACAGGGGCGCACAGATACGCAGTATTTT
few,NA,TRBV7-2,TRBJ1-2,CASSPPGSLGAIGYTF,TGTGCCAGCAGCCCACCGGGGTCCTTGGGCGCGATCGGCTACACCTTC
NA,TRBD1,TRBV6-5,TRBJ1-2,CASSLGQGGYYGYTF,TGTGCCAGCAGTTTAGGACAGGGAGGGTACTATGGCTACACCTTC
NA,TRBD1,TRBV7-2,TRBJ1-3,CASSLGQTSSGNTIYF,TGTGCCAGCAGCCTGGGACAGACTAGCTCTGGAAACACCATATATTTT
few,TRBD2,TRBV20-1,TRBJ2-7,CSAILSGLDYEQYF,TGCAGTGCTATACTTTCGGGACTAGACTACGAGCAGTACTTC
NA,NA,TRBV6-1,TRBJ1-2,CASSEGANYGYTF,TGTGCCAGCAGCGAAGGGGCTAACTATGGCTACACCTTC
few,NA,TRBV19,TRBJ1-1,CASSVGGFATEAFF,TGTGCCAGTAGTGTCGGGGGGTTCGCCACTGAAGCTTTCTTT
NA,TRBD2,TRBV5-6,TRBJ2-5,CASSLGLGGETQYF,TGTGCCAGCAGCTTGGGTCTCGGGGGGGAGACCCAGTACTTC
few,NA,TRBV23-1,TRBJ2-3,CASSQLFRSIKHTDTQYF,TGCGCCAGCAGTCAATTGTTTCGGTCCATCAAGCACACAGATACGCAGTATTTT
NA,NA,TRBV14,TRBJ2-5,CASSQERGAPSGETQYF,TGTGCCAGCAGCCAAGAGCGGGGAGCTCCCAGTGGCGAGACCCAGTACTTC
NA,TRBD1,TRBV7-9,TRBJ1-1,CASSSRSGQGAQNTEAFF,TGTGCCAGCAGCTCGAGGTCGGGACAGGGGGCACAGAACACTGAAGCTTTCTTT
NA,NA,TRBV12-3/TRBV12-4,TRBJ2-5,CASSFMPEKQETQYF,TGTGCCAGCAGTTTTATGCCAGAAAAGCAAGAGACCCAGTACTTC
few,NA,TRBV12-3/TRBV12-4,TRBJ1-2,CASSFGRAGYTF,TGTGCCAGCAGTTTCGGGAGGGCTGGCTACACCTTC
large,NA,TRBV5-5,TRBJ2-2,CASSLVRIRNTGELFF,TGTGCCAGCAGCTTGGTTCGGATACGGAACACCGGGGAGCTGTTTTTT
NA,NA,TRBV5-1,TRBJ2-7,CASSQGWGSYEQYF,TGCGCCAGCAGTCAGGGTTGGGGCTCCTACGAGCAGTACTTC
NA,TRBD2,TRBV7-8,TRBJ2-1,CASSLATSGGYNEQFF,TGTGCCAGCAGCTTAGCAACTAGCGGTGGCTACAATGAGCAGTTCTTC
once,NA,TRBV6-2/TRBV6-3,TRBJ1-1,CASRTVNTEAFF,TGTGCCAGTAGGACGGTGAACACTGAAGCTTTCTTT
NA,NA,TRBV20-1,TRBJ2-5,CSVQNQGAQETQYF,TGCAGTGTCCAAAACCAGGGCGCCCAAGAGACCCAGTACTTC
few,NA,TRBV6-1,TRBJ1-1,CASSKGGRDTEAFF,TGTGCCAGCAGTAAAGGGGGACGTGACACTGAAGCTTTCTTT
NA,TRBD2,TRBV6-1,TRBJ2-7,CASSETSGGAFSYEQYF,TGTGCCAGCAGTGAGACTAGCGGGGGGGCCTTTTCCTACGAGCAGTACTTC
few,NA,TRBV11-1,TRBJ1-2,CASSPGVHSIGGYTF,TGTGCCAGCAGCCCCGGGGTCCATAGCATTGGTGGCTACACCTTC
NA,NA,TRBV7-9,TRBJ2-1,CASSFGWGEQFF,TGTGCCAGCAGCTTCGGTTGGGGTGAGCAGTTCTTC
NA,NA,TRBV5-1,TRBJ1-1,CASSLVPNWILNTEAFF,TGCGCCAGCAGCTTGGTACCCAACTGGATTCTGAACACTGAAGCTTTCTTT
NA,NA,TRBV29-1,TRBJ1-5,CSVGTDGNQPQHF,TGCAGCGTTGGGACAGACGGCAATCAGCCCCAGCATTTT
NA,NA,TRBV4-3,TRBJ1-1,CASSQDVNTEAFF,TGCGCCAGCAGCCAAGATGTGAACACTGAAGCTTTCTTT
few,NA,TRBV18,TRBJ1-6,CASSPSSYNSPLHF,TGTGCCAGCTCACCGAGCTCCTATAATTCACCCCTCCACTTT
few,NA,TRBV20-1,TRBJ1-1,CRVQGISETEAFF,TGCAGAGTCCAGGGGATTTCGGAGACTGAAGCTTTCTTT
NA,NA,TRBV7-8,TRBJ1-1,CASSLQAGSNTEAFF,TGTGCCAGCAGCTTACAGGCAGGGTCGAACACTGAAGCTTTCTTT
NA,NA,TRBV7-8,TRBJ2-1,CVSSLGKGISYNEQFF,TGTGTCAGCAGTCTGGGCAAGGGGATCTCCTACAATGAGCAGTTCTTC
NA,NA,TRBV20-1,TRBJ2-6,CSAATAGPGANVLTF,TGCAGTGCTGCCACGGCAGGGCCTGGGGCCAACGTCCTGACTTTC
few,NA,TRBV7-2,TRBJ2-5,CASLGVPGAQYF,TGTGCCAGCCTAGGCGTTCCCGGGGCCCAGTACTTC
NA,NA,TRBV6-5,TRBJ1-1,CASSSPLGMNTEAFF,TGTGCCAGCAGTTCCCCCCTAGGTATGAACACTGAAGCTTTCTTT
NA,TRBD2,TRBV15,TRBJ2-3,CATSRGLAGGLDTQYF,TGTGCCACCAGCAGAGGACTAGCGGGGGGGCTCGATACGCAGTATTTT
NA,NA,TRBV4-1,TRBJ1-4,CASSPLGGQAGQHLFF,TGCGCCAGCAGCCCACTCGGGGGGCAGGCGGGGCAACATCTGTTTTTT
once,TRBD1,TRBV5-4,TRBJ1-2,CASSLMGAGGKYGYTF,TGTGCCAGCAGCTTGATGGGGGCAGGGGGAAAATATGGCTACACCTTC
once,NA,TRBV2,TRBJ2-1,CARGIGETYNEQFF,TGTGCCAGGGGTATCGGGGAAACCTACAATGAGCAGTTCTTC
few,TRBD2,TRBV20-1,TRBJ2-7,CSARDSASGGYEQYF,TGCAGTGCTAGAGATTCGGCTAGCGGTGGGTACGAGCAGTACTTC
NA,NA,TRBV12-3/TRBV12-4,TRBJ1-1,CASSSPGIEAFF,TGTGCCAGCAGTTCCCCGGGAATTGAAGCTTTCTTT
few,NA,TRBV20-1,TRBJ2-2,CSARGGTANTGELFF,TGCAGTGCTCGAGGGGGGACAGCGAACACCGGGGAGCTGTTTTTT
few,NA,TRBV7-2,TRBJ2-1,CASSLAGGATYNEQFF,TGTGCCAGCAGCTTAGCGGGGGGGGCCACCTACAATGAGCAGTTCTTC
few,NA,TRBV6-1,TRBJ2-3,CASSSVVGAGDTQYF,TGTGCCAGCAGCTCGGTGGTTGGGGCGGGCGATACGCAGTATTTT
NA,NA,TRBV6-2/TRBV6-3,TRBJ2-7,CASSYGFYEQYF,TGTGCCAGCAGTTACGGGTTTTACGAGCAGTACTTC
NA,TRBD1,TRBV7-2,TRBJ1-4,CASSFLGTGDEKLFF,TGTGCCAGCAGCTTTCTCGGGACAGGGGATGAAAAACTGTTTTTT
NA,TRBD2,TRBV11-2,TRBJ2-1,CASSSLRRLADEFF,TGTGCCAGCAGCTCCTTACGTCGGCTAGCGGACGAGTTCTTC
NA,NA,TRBV21-1,TRBJ1-6,CASSSGGREVHSPLHF,TGTGCCAGCAGCTCCGGGGGCCGGGAGGTCCATTCACCCCTCCACTTT
few,NA,TRBV2,TRBJ1-2,CASSVQGRGYTF,TGTGCCAGCAGTGTCCAGGGGAGAGGCTACACCTTC
NA,TRBD1,TRBV2,TRBJ2-3,CASSAQGSTDTQYF,TGTGCCAGCAGTGCACAGGGGAGCACAGATACGCAGTATTTT
NA,TRBD2,TRBV7-2,TRBJ2-1,CASSLSGGLYNEQFF,TGTGCCAGCAGCCTAAGCGGGGGGCTTTACAATGAGCAGTTCTTC
few,NA,TRBV6-1,TRBJ2-1,CASSYRGPEGNEQFF,TGTGCCAGCAGCTATCGGGGCCCGGAGGGCAATGAGCAGTTCTTC
few,NA,TRBV7-8,TRBJ1-2,CASSQGGGGENYGYTF,TGTGCCAGCAGCCAAGGCGGGGGAGGAGAGAACTATGGCTACACCTTC
NA,TRBD1,TRBV10-3,TRBJ1-2,CAIRGTDYGYTF,TGTGCCATCAGAGGGACAGACTATGGCTACACCTTC
NA,TRBD1,TRBV2,TRBJ1-6,CASRRQGFNSPLHF,TGTGCCAGCAGACGACAGGGATTTAATTCACCCCTCCACTTT
NA,NA,TRBV5-1,TRBJ1-2,CASNDGGAGYGYTF,TGCGCTTCCAATGACGGGGGGGCAGGCTATGGCTACACCTTC
once,TRBD1,TRBV10-3,TRBJ1-2,CAISESTTGGDGYTF,TGTGCCATCAGTGAGTCTACCACAGGGGGCGATGGCTACACCTTC
NA,NA,TRBV12-3/TRBV12-4,TRBJ1-5,CASRSHGDGQPQHF,TGTGCCAGCCGTTCCCACGGGGACGGTCAGCCCCAGCATTTT
NA,NA,TRBV27,TRBJ2-7,CASSFLDSYEQYF,TGTGCCAGCAGTTTTCTTGATTCCTACGAGCAGTACTTC
NA,NA,TRBV15,TRBJ1-3,CATSRVDSRPSGNTIYF,TGTGCCACCAGCAGGGTGGACAGTAGGCCCTCTGGAAACACCATATATTTT
few,NA,TRBV7-2,TRBJ1-2,CASSLESGKGTPYGYTF,TGTGCCAGCAGCTTAGAATCGGGGAAGGGTACCCCTTATGGCTACACCTTC
NA,NA,TRBV7-2,TRBJ2-7,CASSPLDRKQYF,TGTGCCAGCAGCCCCTTAGACAGGAAGCAGTACTTC